This T cell receptor (beta chain) derives from a study of blood T cell repertoires in COVID-19. Turning to the study itself: Whether acute or convalescent, the COVID-19 samples came from the United States, Italy and Spain. T cells, B-cell-depleted T cells, or PBMCs provided the cDNA or gDNA that served as material.

This CDR3 contains 15 residues. In the authors' workflow: Using reference gene primer amplification, nucleated cell counts were estimated. Assay used: immunoSEQ multiplex PCR; TCRdb lists only in-frame clones, some missing. V, J and clone size reflect that table, while D and trimming were determined from the DNA. The sample holds under 200,000 clones, roughly 80% seen once. The sequence was collected from a man aged 55 to 70 with active or convalescent COVID-19. Sequencing input: peripheral blood. This chain links TRBV21-1 with TRBJ2-7; TRBD1 was called by the table and not checked on the DNA. TRBV21-1 is shown as a pseudogene. DNA of the CDR3: TGTGCCATCCCAGGTGGCAGGGTGTTCTCCTACGAGCAGTACTTC. It specifies CAIPGGRVFSYEQYF.